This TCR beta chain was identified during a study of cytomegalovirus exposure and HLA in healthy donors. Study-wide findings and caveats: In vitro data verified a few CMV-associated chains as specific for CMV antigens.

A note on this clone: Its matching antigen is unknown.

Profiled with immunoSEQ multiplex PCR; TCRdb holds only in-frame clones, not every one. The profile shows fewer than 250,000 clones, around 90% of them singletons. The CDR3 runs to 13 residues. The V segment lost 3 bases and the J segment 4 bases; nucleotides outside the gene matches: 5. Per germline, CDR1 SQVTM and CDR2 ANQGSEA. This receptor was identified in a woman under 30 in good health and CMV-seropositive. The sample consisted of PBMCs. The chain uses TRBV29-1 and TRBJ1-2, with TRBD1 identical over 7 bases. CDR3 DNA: TGCAGCGTTGATCAGGACAGGAGCTATGGCTACACCTTC. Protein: CSVDQDRSYGYTF.